There are a few counts of the clone carrying this T cell receptor beta chain. Its antigen remains unidentified. This CDR3 comprises 13 residues. With 2 bases removed from V and 8 bases from J, the gap between germline ends came to 10 bases. CDR1 and CDR2 from the germline V gene are LGHNA and YNFKEQ. This specimen belongs to a study of identical twins. Study-level results: Cord blood beta clonotypes that were abundant carried fewer insertions, and memory repertoires showed no such trend.

A single record per CDR3 protein comes from TCRdb applying MiXCR to the 5' RACE reads. The repertoire holds 400,000 to 550,000 distinct CDR3 sequences, with roughly an eighth as singletons. In addition, the sample was reused for a study of yellow fever vaccine responses in identical twins.

This receptor was identified in a woman aged 18-29 years in good health. V gene TRBV4-2 combines with J gene TRBJ2-1; D may be TRBD2 (6 bases). Sequenced material: CD4+ T cells sorted from blood. The CDR3 DNA reads TGTGCCAGCAGCCAACGGGAGTCCGATGAGCAGTTCTTC. Amino acid sequence: CASSQRESDEQFF.